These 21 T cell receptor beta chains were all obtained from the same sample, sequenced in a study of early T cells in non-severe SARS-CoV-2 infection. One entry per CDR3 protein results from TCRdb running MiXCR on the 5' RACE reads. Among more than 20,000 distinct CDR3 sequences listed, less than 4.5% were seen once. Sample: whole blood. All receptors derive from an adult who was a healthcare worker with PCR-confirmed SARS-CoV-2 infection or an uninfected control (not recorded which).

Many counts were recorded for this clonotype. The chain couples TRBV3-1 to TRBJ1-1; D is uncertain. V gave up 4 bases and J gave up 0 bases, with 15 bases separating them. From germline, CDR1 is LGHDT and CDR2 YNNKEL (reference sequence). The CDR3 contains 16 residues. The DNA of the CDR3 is TGTGCCAGCAGCCCAACTTGGAGAGAGATGAACACTGAAGCTTTCTTT. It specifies CASSPTWREMNTEAFF.

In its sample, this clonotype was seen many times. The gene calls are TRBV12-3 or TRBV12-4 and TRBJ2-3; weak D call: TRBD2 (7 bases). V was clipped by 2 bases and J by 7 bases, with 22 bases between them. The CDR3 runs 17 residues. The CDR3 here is CASSLTSLGGGRYTQYF. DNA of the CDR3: TGTGCCAGCAGTTTAACCTCCCTTGGCGGGGGCAGGTATACGCAGTATTTT.

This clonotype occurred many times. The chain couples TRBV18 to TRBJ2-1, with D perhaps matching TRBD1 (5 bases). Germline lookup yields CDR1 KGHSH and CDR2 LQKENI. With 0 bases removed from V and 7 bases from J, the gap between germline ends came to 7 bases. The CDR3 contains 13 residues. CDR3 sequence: CASSPPQGNEQFF. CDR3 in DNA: TGTGCCAGCTCACCACCCCAGGGAAATGAGCAGTTCTTC.

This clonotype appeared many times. The CDR3 DNA follows: TGTGCCAGCAGCCATTCCGGGACAGGGAACACTGAAGCTTTCTTT. This gives the protein CASSHSGTGNTEAFF. The V and J genes are TRBV3-1 and TRBJ1-1; 8 nucleotides align to TRBD1. The trim removed 3 bases at V and 1 base at J, leaving 4 bases unmatched. The germline CDR1 and CDR2 sequences are LGHDT and YNNKEL (reference sequence). CDR3 length: 15 amino acids.

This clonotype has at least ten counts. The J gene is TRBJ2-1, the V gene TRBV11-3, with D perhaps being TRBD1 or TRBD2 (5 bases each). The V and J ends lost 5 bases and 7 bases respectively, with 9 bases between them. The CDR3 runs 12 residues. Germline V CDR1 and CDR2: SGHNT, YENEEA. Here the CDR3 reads CASSPGTNEQFF. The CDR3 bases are TGTGCCAGCAGCCCCGGGACGAATGAGCAGTTCTTC.

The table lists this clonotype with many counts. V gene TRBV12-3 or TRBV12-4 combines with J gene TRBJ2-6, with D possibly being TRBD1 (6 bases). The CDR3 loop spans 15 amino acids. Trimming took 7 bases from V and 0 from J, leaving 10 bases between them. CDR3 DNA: TGTGCCAGCACAGGGGCCATCTCTGGGGCCAACGTCCTGACTTTC. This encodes CASTGAISGANVLTF.

The CDR3 DNA is TGTGCCTGGAGTGTGGCCAGGGAAGGCTACACCTTC. Protein product: CAWSVAREGYTF. The chain links TRBV30 to TRBJ1-2; maybe TRBD1 (5 bases). Germline CDR1 GTSNPN, CDR2 SVGIG (reference sequence). The CDR3 is made up of 12 amino acids. The V and J ends lost 0 bases and 8 bases respectively, with 10 bases between them.

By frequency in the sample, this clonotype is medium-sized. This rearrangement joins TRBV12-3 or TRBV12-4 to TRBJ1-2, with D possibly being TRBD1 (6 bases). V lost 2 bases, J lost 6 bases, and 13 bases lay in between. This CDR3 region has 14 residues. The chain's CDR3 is CASSLSRGKDGYTF. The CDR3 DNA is TGTGCCAGCAGTTTATCTAGGGGGAAGGATGGCTACACCTTC.

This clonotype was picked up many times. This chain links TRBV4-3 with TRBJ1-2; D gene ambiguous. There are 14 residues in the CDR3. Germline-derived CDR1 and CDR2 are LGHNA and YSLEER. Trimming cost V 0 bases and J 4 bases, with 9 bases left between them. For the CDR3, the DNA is TGCGCCAGCAGCCAAGATCGAGGAGCCTATGGCTACACCTTC. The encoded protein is CASSQDRGAYGYTF.

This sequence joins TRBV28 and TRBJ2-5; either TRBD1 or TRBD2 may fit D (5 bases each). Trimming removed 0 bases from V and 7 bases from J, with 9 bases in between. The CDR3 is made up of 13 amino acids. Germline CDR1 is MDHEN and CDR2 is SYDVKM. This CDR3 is CASSLWGERTQYF. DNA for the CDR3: TGTGCCAGCAGTTTATGGGGGGAGCGGACCCAGTACTTC.

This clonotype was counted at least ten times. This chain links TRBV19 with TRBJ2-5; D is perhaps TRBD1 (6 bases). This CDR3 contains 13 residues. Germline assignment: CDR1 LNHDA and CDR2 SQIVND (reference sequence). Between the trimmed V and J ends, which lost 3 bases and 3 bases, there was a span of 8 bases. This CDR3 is CASSMAGEETQYF. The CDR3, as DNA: TGTGCCAGTAGTATGGCAGGGGAAGAGACCCAGTACTTC.

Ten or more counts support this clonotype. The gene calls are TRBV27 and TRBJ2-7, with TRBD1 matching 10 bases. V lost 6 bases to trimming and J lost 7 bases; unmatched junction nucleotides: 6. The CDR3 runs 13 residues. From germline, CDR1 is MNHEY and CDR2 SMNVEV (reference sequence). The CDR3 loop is CASSDRGPGEQYF. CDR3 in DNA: TGTGCCAGCAGCGACAGGGGGCCGGGAGAGCAGTACTTC.

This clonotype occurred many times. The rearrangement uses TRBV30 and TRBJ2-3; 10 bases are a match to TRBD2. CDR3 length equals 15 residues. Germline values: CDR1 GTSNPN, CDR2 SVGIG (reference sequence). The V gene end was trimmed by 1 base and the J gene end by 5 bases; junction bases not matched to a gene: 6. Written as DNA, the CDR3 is TGTGCCTGGAGTGGAGCGGGGGGGCGAAAAGATACGCAGTATTTT. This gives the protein CAWSGAGGRKDTQYF.

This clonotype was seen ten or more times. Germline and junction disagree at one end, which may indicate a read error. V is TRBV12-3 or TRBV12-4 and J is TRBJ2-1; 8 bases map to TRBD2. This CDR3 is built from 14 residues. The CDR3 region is CASSIAGRGNEQFF. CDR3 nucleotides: TGTGCCAGCAGTATAGCGGGGAGGGGCAATGAGCAGTTCTTC.

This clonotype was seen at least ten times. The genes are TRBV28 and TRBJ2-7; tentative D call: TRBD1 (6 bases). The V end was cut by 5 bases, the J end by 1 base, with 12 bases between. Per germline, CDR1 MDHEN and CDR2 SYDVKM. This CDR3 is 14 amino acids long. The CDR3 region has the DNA TGTGCCAGCAGTCCAAGGGGGTCGTCCTACGAGCAGTACTTC. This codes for CASSPRGSSYEQYF.

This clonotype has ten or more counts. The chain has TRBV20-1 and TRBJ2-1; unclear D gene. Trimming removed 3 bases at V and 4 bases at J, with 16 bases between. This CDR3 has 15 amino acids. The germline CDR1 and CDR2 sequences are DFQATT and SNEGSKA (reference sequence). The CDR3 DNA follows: TGCAGTGCTAGCCCACCCGACAACTCTTACAATGAGCAGTTCTTC. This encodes CSASPPDNSYNEQFF.

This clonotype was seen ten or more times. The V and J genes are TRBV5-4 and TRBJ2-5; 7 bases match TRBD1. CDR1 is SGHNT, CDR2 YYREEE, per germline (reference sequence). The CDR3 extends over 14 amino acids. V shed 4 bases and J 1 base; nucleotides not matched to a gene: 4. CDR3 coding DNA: TGTGCCAGCAGCCGAACAGGGGTCCAAGAGACCCAGTACTTC. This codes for CASSRTGVQETQYF.

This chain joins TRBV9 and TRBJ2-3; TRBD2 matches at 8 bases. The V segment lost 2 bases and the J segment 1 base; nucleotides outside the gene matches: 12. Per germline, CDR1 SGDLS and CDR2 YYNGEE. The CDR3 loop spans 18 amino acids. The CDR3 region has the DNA TGTGCCAGCAGCGTTGGGGTACTCGCGGGGGGCCGCACAGATACGCAGTATTTT. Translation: CASSVGVLAGGRTDTQYF.

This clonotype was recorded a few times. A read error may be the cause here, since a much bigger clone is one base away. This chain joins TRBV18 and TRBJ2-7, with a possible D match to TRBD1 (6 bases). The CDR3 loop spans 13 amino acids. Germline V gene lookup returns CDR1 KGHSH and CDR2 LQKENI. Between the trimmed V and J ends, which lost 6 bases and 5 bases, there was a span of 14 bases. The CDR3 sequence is CASSGHQGNEQYF. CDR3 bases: TGTGCCAGCTCCGGTCACCAGGGGAACGAGCAGTACTTC.

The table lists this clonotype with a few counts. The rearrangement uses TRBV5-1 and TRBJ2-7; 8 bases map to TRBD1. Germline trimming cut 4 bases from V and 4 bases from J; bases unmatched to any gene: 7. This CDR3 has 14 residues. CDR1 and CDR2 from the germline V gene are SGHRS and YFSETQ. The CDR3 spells CASSPGQAEYEQYF. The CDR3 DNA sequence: TGCGCCAGCAGCCCGGGACAGGCGGAGTACGAGCAGTACTTC.

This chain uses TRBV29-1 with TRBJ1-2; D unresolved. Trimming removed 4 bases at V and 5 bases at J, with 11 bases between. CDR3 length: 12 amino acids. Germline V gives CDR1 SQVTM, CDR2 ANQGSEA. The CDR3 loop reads CSVGSQWYGYTF. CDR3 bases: TGCAGCGTTGGTTCACAGTGGTATGGCTACACCTTC.